The 7 T cell receptor beta chains in this list originate from one sample, sequenced in a study of response to subunit inactivated influenza vaccine. TCRdb analysed the RT-PCR reads with MiXCR anew, one entry per CDR3 protein. Of around 600,000 distinct CDR3 sequences listed, over 9% are singletons. These sequences were also reported in another study, on T cells expressing NK-cell markers. That report adds: 5'RACE template switching with UMIs generated TCR beta cDNA.

The sample here was PBMCs from blood, taken on the day of vaccination. All receptors come from a man aged 45 to 65 who received an inactivated influenza vaccine.

This clonotype was seen a few times. CDR3 nucleotides: TGTGCCAGCAGCTCGAGTGCTGTTATTCCCACAGATACGCAGTATTTT. Its protein is CASSSSAVIPTDTQYF. The V call is TRBV7-9, the J call TRBJ2-3; D is undetermined. Looked up from germline, CDR1 is SEHNR and CDR2 is FQNEAQ (reference sequence). The CDR3 covers 16 residues. V was cut by 4 bases and J by 2 bases, with 16 bases left in between.

This clonotype came up many times. This sequence joins TRBV5-1 and TRBJ2-1, with TRBD2 identical over 9 bases. The CDR3 runs 15 residues. V gave up 0 bases and J gave up 5 bases; unmatched junction bases: 3. In germline, CDR1 is SGHRS, CDR2 YFSETQ. CDR3 amino acids: CASSLVTSGNNEQFF. CDR3 nucleotide sequence: TGCGCCAGCAGCTTGGTGACTAGCGGTAACAATGAGCAGTTCTTC.

This clonotype was counted between two and nine times. The genes are TRBV20-1 and TRBJ1-2, with D tentatively TRBD1 (6 bases). The CDR3 extends over 12 amino acids. Trimming cost V 2 bases and J 6 bases, with 10 bases left between them. Germline CDR1 reads DFQATT; CDR2 reads SNEGSKA (reference sequence). In DNA form, the CDR3 reads TGCAGTGCTAGACAGGGGATGAATGGCTACACCTTC. Its protein product is CSARQGMNGYTF.

This clonotype showed up just a few times. The chain employs TRBV10-3 and TRBJ1-1, with D uncertain. The CDR3 runs 15 residues. Germline values: CDR1 ENHRY, CDR2 SYGVKD. The V end was cut by 0 bases, the J end by 1 base, with 9 bases between. The CDR3 loop reads CAISESGLGNTEAFF. In DNA form, the CDR3 reads TGTGCCATCAGTGAGTCCGGACTGGGGAACACTGAAGCTTTCTTT.

This clonotype turned up a few times. This chain links TRBV7-8 with TRBJ2-7; D not certain. Germline CDR1 is SGHVS and CDR2 is FQNEAQ. V lost 1 base and J lost 3, with 13 bases in between. The CDR3 spans 15 residues. The CDR3 loop reads CASSLGGMWDYEQYF. The CDR3 DNA reads as TGTGCCAGCAGCTTAGGTGGTATGTGGGACTACGAGCAGTACTTC.

V gene TRBV3-1 combines with J gene TRBJ2-7, with D possibly matching TRBD2 (5 bases). Germline assignment: CDR1 LGHDT and CDR2 YNNKEL (reference sequence). Trimming took 4 bases from V and 7 from J, leaving 17 bases between them. The CDR3 sequence is 14 residues long. This CDR3 is CASSPRTGPGEQYF. CDR3 in DNA: TGTGCCAGCAGCCCTCGGACTGGCCCGGGGGAGCAGTACTTC.

The rearrangement joins TRBV4-1 to TRBJ2-3; D may correspond to TRBD1 or TRBD2 (5 bases each). The CDR3 length is 15 residues. Germline V lookup: CDR1 MGHRA, CDR2 YSYEKL. Trimming stripped 4 bases from V and 0 bases from J, with 11 bases between. In DNA form, the CDR3 reads TGCGCCAGCAGCCGAGGGGACGGAAGCACAGATACGCAGTATTTT. Translating gives CASSRGDGSTDTQYF.